What follows is one T cell receptor beta chain and its context. Its specificity is unknown. Assay used: immunoSEQ multiplex PCR; TCRdb lists only in-frame clones, some missing. This table has roughly 77,000 clones, 70% to 90% appearing once. V was trimmed by 6 bases and J by 0 bases, leaving 5 bases between them. This CDR3 region has 12 residues. CDR1 KGHSH and CDR2 LQKENI come from the germline V gene. This sample was included in a study of T cells in localized non-small cell lung cancer. Study conclusions and caveats: Uninvolved adjacent lung had more T cell clonality than any other tissue, topping tumor. Within adjacent lung there appeared a median around 60 of the top 100 tumor clones. Longer overall survival was linked to higher blood T cell density. Heterogeneity is still possible, as just one tumor region was sequenced.

Here the sequenced sample was peripheral blood, taken before any cancer treatment. The chain joins TRBV18 to TRBJ1-1, with a weak D call TRBD1 (5 bases). The sequence came from a woman aged 40-69 years with stage I squamous cell lung carcinoma. CDR3 coding DNA: TGTGCCAGCTCGACAGTGAACACTGAAGCTTTCTTT. This codes for CASSTVNTEAFF.